This entry lists 30 T cell receptor beta chains sequenced from one sample in a study of response to subunit inactivated influenza vaccine. TCRdb ran MiXCR on the RT-PCR reads and lists one entry per CDR3 protein. The sample contains 500,000 to 700,000 distinct CDR3 sequences, 20% to 25% of which appear only once. The data were also submitted as part of a second study, on T cells expressing NK-cell markers. From that second work: Scientists made TCR beta cDNA using 5'RACE template switching with UMIs.

The sample consisted of CD4+ T cells sorted from PBMCs, taken roughly 12 days after vaccination. These receptors were collected from a man aged 50 to 60 who received an inactivated influenza vaccine.

The chain carries TRBV5-1 and TRBJ2-1, with 9 bases fitting TRBD1. Trimming cost V 4 bases and J 8 bases; bases outside gene matches: 10. Germline lookup yields CDR1 SGHRS and CDR2 YFSETQ. There are 15 residues in the CDR3. The CDR3 spells CASSRRDRVNDEQFF. Here the CDR3 DNA reads TGCGCCAGCAGCCGCCGGGACAGGGTTAACGATGAGCAGTTCTTC.

This sequence joins TRBV11-2 and TRBJ1-4; D ambiguous. The V end was cut by 2 bases, the J end by 5 bases, with 12 bases between. Germline V lookup: CDR1 SGHAT, CDR2 FQNNGV. CDR3 length: 15 amino acids. The CDR3 reads CASSLRASPNEKLFF. In nucleotides, the CDR3 is TGTGCCAGCAGCTTAAGGGCCTCCCCGAATGAAAAACTGTTTTTT.

The chain combines TRBV7-3 with TRBJ2-3; tentative D call: TRBD2 (6 bases). The CDR3 sequence is 15 residues long. Germline CDR1 reads SGHTA; CDR2 reads FQGTGA. Trimming left V 2 bases short and J 0 bases short, with 9 bases between. The DNA of the CDR3 is TGTGCCAGCAGCTTACGTAGCGGTAGCACAGATACGCAGTATTTT. Its translation is CASSLRSGSTDTQYF.

The chain uses TRBV7-2 and TRBJ2-3; no clear D. Trimming took 8 bases from V and 5 from J, leaving 11 bases between them. The CDR3 consists of 12 residues. From germline, CDR1 is SGHTA and CDR2 FQGNSA. The CDR3 protein is CASSPIVDTQYF. Here the CDR3 DNA reads TGTGCCAGCTCCCCTATTGTAGATACGCAGTATTTT.

In this sample, this clonotype turned up a few times. This sequence joins TRBV7-2 and TRBJ2-1, with TRBD2 matching 11 bases. The CDR3 sequence is 16 residues long. Germline lookup yields CDR1 SGHTA and CDR2 FQGNSA. The V segment lost 5 bases and the J segment 7 bases; nucleotides outside the gene matches: 10. The CDR3 is CASSPRLAGFRNEQFF. In DNA, the CDR3 is TGTGCCAGCAGCCCACGACTAGCGGGGTTTAGGAATGAGCAGTTCTTC.

This clonotype was detected only a few times. This chain joins TRBV21-1 and TRBJ2-2. TRBV21-1 is listed as a pseudogene. The CDR3 spans 13 residues. The CDR3 nucleotides read TGTGCCAGCAGCAAAGAAACGACCGGGGAGCTGTTTTTT. Translating it yields CASSKETTGELFF.

J is TRBJ2-3 and V is TRBV7-9; D possibly corresponds to TRBD1 (5 bases). Germline-derived CDR1 and CDR2 are SEHNR and FQNEAQ (reference sequence). The CDR3 runs 14 residues. Trimming took 2 bases from V and 2 from J, leaving 8 bases between them. CDR3 DNA sequence: TGTGCCAGCAGCTTAACAGGTTACACAGATACGCAGTATTTT. Encoded protein: CASSLTGYTDTQYF.

The gene calls are TRBV6-5 and TRBJ2-5, with D perhaps TRBD1 or TRBD2 (5 bases each). Germline assignment: CDR1 MNHEY and CDR2 SVGAGI. The CDR3 runs 12 residues. Trimming removed 10 bases from V and 2 bases from J, with 11 bases in between. CDR3: CAIRDGQETQYF. CDR3 nucleotides: TGTGCCATACGGGACGGACAAGAGACCCAGTACTTC.

The rearrangement links TRBV7-3 to TRBJ2-7, with D possibly being TRBD1 or TRBD2 (5 bases each). V was trimmed by 5 bases and J by 5 bases, leaving 16 bases between them. This CDR3 comprises 14 residues. Germline CDR1 and CDR2: SGHTA and FQGTGA. CDR3 bases: TGTGCCAGCAGCCAATTTGGGGGTCCGAACGAGCAGTACTTC. Translated, it gives CASSQFGGPNEQYF.

The chain recombines TRBV24-1 with TRBJ2-1, with a possible D match to TRBD2 (6 bases). Germline CDR1 KGHDR, CDR2 SFDVKD. This CDR3 comprises 15 residues. The ends were cut back, 4 bases at V and 1 base at J, with 10 bases in the middle. CDR3 DNA: TGTGCCACCAGTGAGGCGGGAAGGTCCTACAATGAGCAGTTCTTC. The encoded protein is CATSEAGRSYNEQFF.

Only a few counts were recorded for this clonotype. This chain connects TRBV6-5 to TRBJ2-5, with 9 positions matching TRBD2. Per the germline V gene, CDR1 is MNHEY and CDR2 is SVGAGI. The CDR3 has 16 amino acids. Trimming cost V 2 bases and J 2 bases; bases outside gene matches: 6. The CDR3 nucleotides are TGTGCCAGCAGTTACCCAGCGGGGGGCCAACAAGAGACCCAGTACTTC. Translated: CASSYPAGGQQETQYF.

Of note for this clonotype: The final CDR3 position lacks the conserved phenylalanine or tryptophan, pointing to a likely read error. The chain couples TRBV5-1 to TRBJ2-6; D gene unclear. The germline V gene has CDR1 SGHRS and CDR2 YFSETQ. Trimming stripped 0 bases from V and 7 bases from J, with 8 bases between. This CDR3 region has 14 residues. In DNA, the CDR3 is TGCGCCAGCAGCTTGGGGCCGATTGCCAACGTCCTGACTCTC. This sequence encodes CASSLGPIANVLTL.

Only a few counts were recorded for this clonotype. The chain carries TRBV3-1 and TRBJ1-5; D is perhaps TRBD1 (6 bases). Germline V CDR1 and CDR2: LGHDT, YNNKEL (reference sequence). Trimming removed 1 base from V and 5 bases from J, with 12 bases in between. The length of the CDR3 is 15 residues. The CDR3 sequence is CASSQAQGRDQPQHF. The CDR3 bases are TGTGCCAGCAGCCAAGCACAGGGTCGGGATCAGCCCCAGCATTTT. The variable domain in full, completed from reference TRBV3-1 and TRBJ1-5, reads DTAVSQTPKYLVTQMGNDKSIKCEQNLGHDTMYWYKQDSKKFLKIMFSYNNKELIINETVPNRFSPKSPDKAHLNLHINSLELGDSAVYFCASSQAQGRDQPQHFGDGTRLSIL.

V usage is TRBV12-3 or TRBV12-4 and J usage is TRBJ2-5; the match to TRBD2 covers 12 bases. V was pared by 5 bases and J by 5 bases, with 6 bases of the junction left unmatched. This CDR3 comprises 15 residues. CDR3 in DNA: TGTGCCAGCAGTCCTAGCGGGGGGGCCGGCGAGACCCAGTACTTC. Its protein is CASSPSGGAGETQYF.

The sample holds a few counts of this clonotype. The chain joins TRBV4-3 to TRBJ1-1, with D perhaps matching TRBD1 (6 bases). The CDR3 is 19 amino acids. The V end was cut by 0 bases, the J end by 0 bases, with 20 bases between. CDR1 and CDR2 from the germline V gene are LGHNA and YSLEER. The DNA for the CDR3 is TGCGCCAGCAGCCAAGATTATTTCAGGGGCGAGGGGATGAACACTGAAGCTTTCTTT. Translation: CASSQDYFRGEGMNTEAFF.

The table lists this clonotype with a few counts. V usage is TRBV20-1 and J usage is TRBJ2-2; TRBD2 matches 8 bases. The CDR3 has 16 residues. Germline CDR1 DFQATT, CDR2 SNEGSKA (reference sequence). Trimming cost V 2 bases and J 3 bases; bases outside gene matches: 8. CDR3 DNA: TGCAGTGCTAGACTCCCGGGACTAGGGGACACCGGGGAGCTGTTTTTT. As protein: CSARLPGLGDTGELFF.

V is TRBV7-9 and J is TRBJ2-5, with D unclear. The CDR3 runs 14 residues. The V gene's germline CDR1 is SEHNR and CDR2 FQNEAQ (reference sequence). V shed 0 bases and J shed 0 bases, with 5 bases lying between them. The DNA for the CDR3 is TGTGCCAGCAGCTTAGCCGCCGACCAAGAGACCCAGTACTTC. Its translation: CASSLAADQETQYF. Full variable domain (outside the CDR3, taken from reference TRBV7-9 and TRBJ2-5): DTGVSQNPRHKITKRGQNVTFRCDPISEHNRLYWYRQTLGQGPEFLTYFQNEAQLEKSRLLSDRFSAERPKGSFSTLEIQRTEQGDSAMYLCASSLAADQETQYFGPGTRLLVL.

V and J are TRBV20-1 and TRBJ2-5, with D possibly TRBD2 on 5 matching bases. CDR3 length: 16 residues. Germline V gene lookup returns CDR1 DFQATT and CDR2 SNEGSKA (reference sequence). The germline V and J ends were trimmed by 0 bases and 0 bases, with 14 bases remaining between them. The CDR3 region is CSARDLRADNQETQYF. CDR3 DNA sequence: TGCAGTGCTAGAGATTTGCGGGCAGACAACCAAGAGACCCAGTACTTC.

CDR3 in amino acids: CASSPSRSRQPQHF. The CDR3 DNA reads as TGTGCCAGCAGCCCTTCTCGGAGCCGCCAGCCCCAGCATTTT. The rearrangement uses TRBV7-8 and TRBJ1-5; D is uncertain. The CDR3 runs to 14 residues. Germline V lookup: CDR1 SGHVS, CDR2 FQNEAQ. V dropped 5 bases and J dropped 7 bases, with 15 bases sitting between them.

This clonotype came up a few times. V and J are TRBV12-3 or TRBV12-4 and TRBJ2-7; 7 positions match TRBD1. CDR3 length: 14 residues. V was pared by 4 bases and J by 2 bases, with 5 bases of the junction left unmatched. The CDR3 reads CASSSGQSTYEQYF. CDR3 in DNA: TGTGCCAGCAGTTCGGGACAGTCTACCTACGAGCAGTACTTC.

As for this clonotype: The junction departs from germline at one end; a sequencing error may be responsible. The chain joins TRBV7-6 to TRBJ2-1; the match to TRBD1 covers 9 bases. The length of the CDR3 is 17 residues. Germline V gives CDR1 SGHVS, CDR2 FNYEAQ. CDR3 sequence: CASSLSPGQGSHNEQFF. In DNA, the CDR3 is TGTGCCAGCAGCTTAAGTCCGGGACAGGGCTCCCACAATGAGCAGTTCTTC.

The sample holds many counts of this clonotype. The chain joins TRBV5-1 to TRBJ2-1; tentatively, D is TRBD1 (6 bases). The V end lost 1 base, the J end lost 7 bases, and 15 bases lay between the germline ends. CDR3 length: 15 residues. From germline, CDR1 is SGHRS and CDR2 YFSETQ. CDR3 DNA: TGCGCCAGCAGCTTGATAACAGGGATGGGAAATGAGCAGTTCTTC. Encoded protein: CASSLITGMGNEQFF.

This clonotype was found many times. The genes are TRBV25-1 and TRBJ2-5, with 8 bases that match TRBD2. The V gene's germline CDR1 is MGHDK and CDR2 SYGVNS. There are 13 residues in the CDR3. V lost 4 bases, J lost 5 bases, and 3 bases stayed unmatched. The CDR3 spells CASSVGGAETQYF. The DNA for the CDR3 is TGTGCCAGCAGTGTCGGGGGGGCCGAGACCCAGTACTTC.

Only a few counts were recorded for this clonotype. This chain connects TRBV20-1 to TRBJ1-5; 12 bases are a match to TRBD1. The V and J ends lost 2 bases and 0 bases, in that order; junction bases with no gene match: 5. The CDR3 is 17 residues long. CDR1 is DFQATT and CDR2 is SNEGSKA in the germline V gene (reference sequence). CDR3 region: CSARPGQGAYSNQPQHF. In DNA form, the CDR3 reads TGCAGTGCTAGACCGGGACAGGGGGCATATAGCAATCAGCCCCAGCATTTT.

This clonotype was observed a handful of times. This sequence joins TRBV20-1 and TRBJ2-3, with 13 bases lining up with TRBD2. V dropped 2 bases and J dropped 6; count of bases not matched to a gene: 11. Germline V gives CDR1 DFQATT, CDR2 SNEGSKA (reference sequence). The CDR3 runs 17 residues. The CDR3 DNA sequence: TGCAGTGCTAGAAGCACGATGACTAGCGGGGGGACGGATACGCAGTATTTT. This gives the protein CSARSTMTSGGTDTQYF.

A few counts support this clonotype. This rearrangement joins TRBV15 to TRBJ1-6, with TRBD1 matching over 10 bases. The germline gives CDR1 LNHNV, CDR2 YYDKDF (reference sequence). Trimming at V came to 5 bases and at J to 7 bases, leaving 5 bases not matched to a gene. This CDR3 spans 15 amino acids. As DNA, the CDR3 is TGTGCCACCAGCTACGGACAGGGGGGGAATTCACCCCTCCACTTT. It yields the protein CATSYGQGGNSPLHF.

This chain joins TRBV24-1 and TRBJ2-6; 9 bases align to TRBD1. CDR1 and CDR2 (germline): KGHDR, SFDVKD. V lost 3 bases and J lost 2; bases outside the gene matches: 13. The CDR3 spans 20 residues. CDR3 DNA: TGTGCCACCAGTGATCACCGGGACAGGGAAAGCCTGCCTGGGGCCAACGTCCTGACTTTC. Encoded protein: CATSDHRDRESLPGANVLTF.

V gene TRBV7-2 combines with J gene TRBJ2-5; D remains ambiguous. CDR1 SGHTA and CDR2 FQGNSA come from the germline V gene. Trimming pared 5 bases from V and 5 bases from J, leaving 15 bases between. The CDR3 extends over 14 amino acids. For the CDR3, the DNA is TGTGCCAGCAGCGCCCCCCCCCTCGGGGAGACCCAGTACTTC. This codes for CASSAPPLGETQYF.

CDR3 in amino acids: CASSFNSEAFF. CDR3 nucleotide sequence: TGTGCCAGCAGCTTTAATTCTGAAGCTTTCTTT. J is TRBJ1-1 and V is TRBV7-9; no definite D call. V was clipped by 3 bases and J by 6 bases, with 5 bases between them. The CDR3 contains 11 residues. Per germline, CDR1 SEHNR and CDR2 FQNEAQ (reference sequence).

This chain connects TRBV5-1 to TRBJ2-2, with D possibly TRBD2 on 7 matching bases. Trimming cost V 0 bases and J 3 bases, with 9 bases left between them. Germline CDR1 and CDR2: SGHRS and YFSETQ. The length of the CDR3 is 15 residues. Written as DNA, the CDR3 is TGCGCCAGCAGCTTGGGCGGGGGCCACACCGGGGAGCTGTTTTTT. Protein sequence: CASSLGGGHTGELFF.